These 14 T cell receptor beta chains came from one sample sequenced in a study of T cells after yellow fever vaccination. TCRdb re-called the 5' RACE reads with MiXCR, one entry per CDR3 protein. There are 500,000 to 650,000 distinct CDR3 sequences in the sample; more than 9% occur only once, and about 16% lies in the top ten. The source material was PBMCs, sampled on the day of the yellow fever booster vaccination. These receptors were obtained from a man under 40 who received the YFV17D yellow fever vaccine.

This clonotype was detected a few times. J is TRBJ2-2 and V is TRBV4-3; D remains ambiguous. The CDR3 is 14 residues long. V was pared by 0 bases and J by 3 bases, with 5 bases between. The germline CDR1 and CDR2 sequences are LGHNA and YSLEER. This chain's CDR3 is CASSQDGHTGELFF. The CDR3 DNA is TGCGCCAGCAGCCAAGACGGGCACACCGGGGAGCTGTTTTTT.

This clonotype was recorded a few times. V usage is TRBV12-3 or TRBV12-4 and J usage is TRBJ1-4, with TRBD1 identical over 7 bases. Losses at the gene ends were 7 bases for V and 3 bases for J; bases not matched to a gene: 2. CDR3 length: 13 amino acids. CDR3 amino acids: CASMGQPNEKLFF. CDR3 DNA: TGTGCCAGCATGGGACAGCCTAATGAAAAACTGTTTTTT.

This clonotype showed up just a few times. The chain is built from TRBV18 and TRBJ2-3; 8 bases are shared with TRBD1. The CDR3 is 12 residues long. In germline, CDR1 is KGHSH, CDR2 LQKENI. The trim removed 3 bases at V and 14 bases at J, leaving 7 bases unmatched. The CDR3 loop is CASSPDRAVGYF. CDR3 DNA: TGTGCCAGCTCACCGGACAGGGCAGTCGGGTATTTT.

The genes are TRBV12-3 or TRBV12-4 and TRBJ2-2; D is perhaps TRBD1 or TRBD2 (5 bases each). The V and J ends lost 7 bases and 6 bases respectively, with 18 bases between them. The CDR3 spans 15 residues. The CDR3 is CASIPGSSGPGELFF. The CDR3 region has the DNA TGTGCCAGCATTCCCGGAAGTTCGGGGCCCGGGGAGCTGTTTTTT.

J is TRBJ2-3 and V is TRBV7-9; TRBD1 matches 10 bases. The V and J ends lost 3 bases and 4 bases, in that order; junction bases with no gene match: 4. Germline V gene data show CDR1 as SEHNR and CDR2 as FQNEAQ (reference sequence). This CDR3 has 15 residues. CDR3 nucleotide sequence: TGTGCCAGCAGCTTTAAGGGACAGGGGTCAGATACGCAGTATTTT. It encodes CASSFKGQGSDTQYF.

This rearrangement joins TRBV6-2 or TRBV6-3 to TRBJ1-5; D not certain. Germline lookup yields CDR1 MNHEY and CDR2 SVGEGT. V shed 0 bases and J shed 5 bases, with 17 bases lying between them. The CDR3 length is 17 residues. The CDR3 nucleotides read TGTGCCAGCAGTTACTCCCCTATAAAGGCTCCTCATCAGCCCCAGCATTTT. Its protein is CASSYSPIKAPHQPQHF.

This clonotype appeared a few times. The chain links TRBV11-1 to TRBJ2-5; a weak D match, TRBD2 (6 bases). Germline CDR1 SGHAT, CDR2 FQDESV (reference sequence). The ends were cut back, 5 bases at V and 2 bases at J, with 15 bases in the middle. CDR3 size: 15 residues. The CDR3 bases are TGTGCCAGCAGCCCCGGGGGACTGATACAAGAGACCCAGTACTTC. Translating it yields CASSPGGLIQETQYF.

This sequence joins TRBV6-1 and TRBJ2-3, with D perhaps assigned TRBD1 or TRBD2 (5 bases each). V lost 5 bases, J lost 2 bases, and 20 bases lay in between. The CDR3 totals 17 residues. The germline gives CDR1 MNHNS, CDR2 SASEGT. CDR3: CASSPRDPSSITDTQYF. In nucleotides, the CDR3 is TGTGCCAGCAGTCCCCGGGACCCCAGTTCCATCACAGATACGCAGTATTTT.

This clonotype has just a few counts. V gene TRBV20-1 combines with J gene TRBJ1-6; D unresolved. Germline loops: CDR1 DFQATT, CDR2 SNEGSKA (reference sequence). Trimming cost V 8 bases and J 6 bases, with 11 bases left between them. This CDR3 spans 12 amino acids. The CDR3 spells CSTTRANSPLHF. The CDR3 region has the DNA TGCAGTACGACTAGGGCTAATTCACCCCTCCACTTT.

The chain combines TRBV28 with TRBJ2-2; 9 nucleotides align to TRBD1. Germline CDR1 and CDR2: MDHEN and SYDVKM. Trimming took 4 bases from V and 3 from J; bases not matched to a gene: 3. CDR3 size: 15 residues. DNA for the CDR3: TGTGCCAGCAGTTCACAGGGGGCCCACACCGGGGAGCTGTTTTTT. This gives the protein CASSSQGAHTGELFF.

The chain carries TRBV24-1 and TRBJ2-1, with D unclear. Trimming removed 3 bases from V and 4 bases from J, with 3 bases in between. The germline CDR1 and CDR2 sequences are KGHDR and SFDVKD. This CDR3 contains 12 residues. In DNA form, the CDR3 reads TGTGCCACCAGTGATGGTTACAATGAGCAGTTCTTC. Translated: CATSDGYNEQFF.

This clonotype occurred a few times. The V call is TRBV24-1, the J call TRBJ2-7; 8 positions match TRBD1. Germline lookup yields CDR1 KGHDR and CDR2 SFDVKD. This CDR3 contains 14 residues. The ends lost 3 bases at V and 3 bases at J; junction bases unmatched: 3. The CDR3 bases are TGTGCCACCAGTGATCACAGGGGGAGCTACGAGCAGTACTTC. Its translation is CATSDHRGSYEQYF.

In its sample, this clonotype was seen a few times. V usage is TRBV27 and J usage is TRBJ2-7; D unresolved. V was cut by 0 bases and J by 3 bases, with 6 bases left in between. The CDR3 extends over 13 amino acids. CDR1 and CDR2 from the germline V gene are MNHEY and SMNVEV (reference sequence). Here the CDR3 DNA reads TGTGCCAGCAGTTTATCCCAGAACTACGAGCAGTACTTC. This codes for CASSLSQNYEQYF.

This rearrangement joins TRBV20-1 to TRBJ1-5; D is undetermined. CDR3 length: 14 amino acids. Per germline, CDR1 DFQATT and CDR2 SNEGSKA (reference sequence). With 2 bases removed from V and 1 base from J, the gap between germline ends came to 9 bases. CDR3 nucleotides: TGCAGTGCTAGACAGGTTGGGAGCAATCAGCCCCAGCATTTT. Translating gives CSARQVGSNQPQHF.